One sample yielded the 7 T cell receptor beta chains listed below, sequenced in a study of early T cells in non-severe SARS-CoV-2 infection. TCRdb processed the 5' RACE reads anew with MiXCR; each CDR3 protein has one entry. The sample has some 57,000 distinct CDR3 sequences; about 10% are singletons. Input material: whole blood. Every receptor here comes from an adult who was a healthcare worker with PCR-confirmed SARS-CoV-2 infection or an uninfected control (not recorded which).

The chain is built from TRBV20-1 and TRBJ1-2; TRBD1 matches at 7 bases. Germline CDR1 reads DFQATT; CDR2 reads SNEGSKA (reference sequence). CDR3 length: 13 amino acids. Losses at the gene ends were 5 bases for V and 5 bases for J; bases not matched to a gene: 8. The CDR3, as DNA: TGCAGTGCTTCTCCTAGACAGGGTTATGGCTACACCTTC. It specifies CSASPRQGYGYTF.

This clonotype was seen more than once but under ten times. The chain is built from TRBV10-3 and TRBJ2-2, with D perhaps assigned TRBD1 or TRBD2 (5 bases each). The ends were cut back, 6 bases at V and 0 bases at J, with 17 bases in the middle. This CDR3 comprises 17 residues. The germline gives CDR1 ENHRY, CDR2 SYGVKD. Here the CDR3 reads CAIRGDPGNANTGELFF. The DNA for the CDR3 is TGTGCCATCAGGGGAGATCCAGGGAATGCGAACACCGGGGAGCTGTTTTTT.

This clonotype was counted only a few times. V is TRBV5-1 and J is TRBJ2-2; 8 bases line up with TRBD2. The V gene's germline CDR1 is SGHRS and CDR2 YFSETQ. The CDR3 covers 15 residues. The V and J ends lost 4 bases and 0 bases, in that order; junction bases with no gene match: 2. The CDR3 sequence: CASSPGLANTGELFF. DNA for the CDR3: TGCGCCAGCAGCCCGGGACTAGCGAACACCGGGGAGCTGTTTTTT.

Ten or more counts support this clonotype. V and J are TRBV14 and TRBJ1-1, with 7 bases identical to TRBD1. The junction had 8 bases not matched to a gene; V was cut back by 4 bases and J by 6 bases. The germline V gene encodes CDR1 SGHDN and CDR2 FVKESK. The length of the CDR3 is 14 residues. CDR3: CASSLRQGRAEAFF. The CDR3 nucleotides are TGTGCCAGCAGCCTCAGACAGGGTCGGGCTGAAGCTTTCTTT.

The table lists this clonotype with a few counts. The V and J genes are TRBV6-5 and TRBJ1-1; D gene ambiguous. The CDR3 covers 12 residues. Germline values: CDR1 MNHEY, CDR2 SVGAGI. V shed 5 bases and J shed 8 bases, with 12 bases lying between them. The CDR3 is CASSASGVEAFF. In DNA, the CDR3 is TGTGCCAGCAGTGCGAGTGGAGTGGAAGCTTTCTTT.

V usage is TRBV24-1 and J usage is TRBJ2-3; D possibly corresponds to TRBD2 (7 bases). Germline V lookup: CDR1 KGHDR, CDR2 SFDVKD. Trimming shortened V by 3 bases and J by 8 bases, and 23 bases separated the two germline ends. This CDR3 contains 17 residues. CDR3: CATSDVMTGGGDGTQYF. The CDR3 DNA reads TGTGCCACCAGTGATGTGATGACAGGCGGGGGAGATGGTACGCAGTATTTT.

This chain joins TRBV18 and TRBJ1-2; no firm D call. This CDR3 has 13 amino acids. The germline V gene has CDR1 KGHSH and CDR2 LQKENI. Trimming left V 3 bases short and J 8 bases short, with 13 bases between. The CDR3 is CASSPLSVRGYTF. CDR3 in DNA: TGTGCCAGCTCACCCCTCAGTGTGAGAGGCTACACCTTC.